A selection of T cell receptor beta chains follows, all from one sample in a study of T cells in localized non-small cell lung cancer. The repertoire was sequenced with immunoSEQ multiplex PCR; TCRdb's copy has only in-frame clones and lacks some. The sample yields tens of thousands of clones, 88% seen once. The sequencing here drew on peripheral blood, taken before any cancer treatment. The receptors were sampled from a woman between 40 and 69 years old with stage I lung adenocarcinoma. The CDR3 runs from the conserved cysteine through the conserved F or W. The order of the fields is D gene, V gene, J gene, clone size, CDR3 DNA, CDR3 protein. A D gene is named only where the DNA matches it firmly. Expanded clones are given a class, and other clones once, few, many or no size at all.

d_gene: TRBD1
v_gene: TRBV7-8
j_gene: TRBJ2-4
abundance: NA
CDR3nt: TGTGCCAGCACCCTACAGGGGGCCGGGAACATTCAGTACTTC
CDR3aa: CASTLQGAGNIQYF

d_gene: NA
v_gene: TRBV30
j_gene: TRBJ2-3
abundance: NA
CDR3nt: TGTGCCTGGGCTCGCACAGATACGCAGTATTTT
CDR3aa: CAWARTDTQYF

d_gene: NA
v_gene: TRBV5-1
j_gene: TRBJ1-1
abundance: NA
CDR3nt: TGCGCCAGCAGCAGAGGGACTGTGACGAACACTGAAGCTTTCTTT
CDR3aa: CASSRGTVTNTEAFF

d_gene: TRBD2
v_gene: TRBV19
j_gene: TRBJ2-3
abundance: NA
CDR3nt: TGTGCCAGTAGTCGGAAGGGAGCGGGAGTCTCCGATACGCAGTATTTT
CDR3aa: CASSRKGAGVSDTQYF

d_gene: NA
v_gene: TRBV5-1
j_gene: TRBJ1-1
abundance: NA
CDR3nt: TGCGCCAGCAGCCTGATGACAGTCAACACTGAAGCTTTCTTT
CDR3aa: CASSLMTVNTEAFF

d_gene: NA
v_gene: TRBV2
j_gene: TRBJ1-1
abundance: NA
CDR3nt: TGTGCCAGCAGTCCCCGAGCCATGAACACTGAAGCTTTCTTT
CDR3aa: CASSPRAMNTEAFF

d_gene: NA
v_gene: TRBV30
j_gene: TRBJ2-5
abundance: NA
CDR3nt: TGTGCCTGGAGTCCTCGGACGGAGACCCAGTACTTC
CDR3aa: CAWSPRTETQYF

d_gene: NA
v_gene: TRBV19
j_gene: TRBJ1-1
abundance: few
CDR3nt: TGTGCCAGTAGTCCCCACAGGGACACTGAAGCTTTCTTT
CDR3aa: CASSPHRDTEAFF

d_gene: NA
v_gene: TRBV5-4
j_gene: TRBJ2-1
abundance: NA
CDR3nt: TGTGTGGCGGGATACATAGGAGGCAATGAGCAGTTCTTC
CDR3aa: CVAGYIGGNEQFF

d_gene: NA
v_gene: TRBV28
j_gene: TRBJ2-7
abundance: NA
CDR3nt: TGTGCCAGCAGCCGGAGAGTTTCCTACGAGCAGTACTTC
CDR3aa: CASSRRVSYEQYF

d_gene: NA
v_gene: TRBV30
j_gene: TRBJ1-6
abundance: NA
CDR3nt: TGTGCCTGGAGTGTAGCGGGAGGGGGGAGATCACCCCTCCACTTT
CDR3aa: CAWSVAGGGRSPLHF

d_gene: NA
v_gene: TRBV11-2
j_gene: TRBJ2-3
abundance: NA
CDR3nt: TGTGCCAGCAGCTCTGGAGGCTCTCTCCTGGATACGCAGTATTTT
CDR3aa: CASSSGGSLLDTQYF

d_gene: TRBD2
v_gene: TRBV19
j_gene: TRBJ2-7
abundance: NA
CDR3nt: TGTGCCAGTACCCCGGGCGGGGGGCAGAGGAGCGAGCAGTACTTC
CDR3aa: CASTPGGGQRSEQYF

d_gene: TRBD2
v_gene: TRBV7-3
j_gene: TRBJ2-2
abundance: NA
CDR3nt: TGTGCCAGCAGCTTTGGACTAGCGGGAAGTTCGTCTACCGGGGAGCTGTTTTTT
CDR3aa: CASSFGLAGSSSTGELFF

d_gene: NA
v_gene: TRBV19
j_gene: TRBJ2-3
abundance: NA
CDR3nt: TGTGCCAGTATGAGACGGGGCACAGATACGCAGTATTTT
CDR3aa: CASMRRGTDTQYF

d_gene: NA
v_gene: TRBV9
j_gene: TRBJ2-7
abundance: NA
CDR3nt: TGTGCCAGCAGCGTAGATCTGACCAAGGCCTACGAGCAGTACTTC
CDR3aa: CASSVDLTKAYEQYF

d_gene: NA
v_gene: TRBV28
j_gene: TRBJ1-2
abundance: NA
CDR3nt: TGTGCCAGCAGTCCCCCAGGTAACACCTATGGCTACACCTTC
CDR3aa: CASSPPGNTYGYTF

d_gene: NA
v_gene: TRBV28
j_gene: TRBJ2-7
abundance: NA
CDR3nt: TGTGCCAGCAGCCCAGGGAACCGGGAGCAGTACTTC
CDR3aa: CASSPGNREQYF

d_gene: NA
v_gene: TRBV6-5
j_gene: TRBJ2-4
abundance: NA
CDR3nt: TGTGCCAGCAGTGAGGGGTTCAAAAACATTCAGTACTTC
CDR3aa: CASSEGFKNIQYF

d_gene: TRBD1
v_gene: TRBV18
j_gene: TRBJ2-7
abundance: NA
CDR3nt: TGTGCCAGCTCACCAGGGACAGGCTACGAGCAGTACTTC
CDR3aa: CASSPGTGYEQYF

d_gene: NA
v_gene: TRBV2
j_gene: TRBJ2-2
abundance: NA
CDR3nt: TGTGCCAGCAGGATTCGTGGGGGAAACACCGGGGAGCTGTTTTTT
CDR3aa: CASRIRGGNTGELFF

d_gene: NA
v_gene: TRBV25-1
j_gene: TRBJ2-3
abundance: NA
CDR3nt: TGTGCCAGCAGTGACGGACGGACCACAGATACGCAGTATTTT
CDR3aa: CASSDGRTTDTQYF

d_gene: NA
v_gene: TRBV28
j_gene: TRBJ1-1
abundance: NA
CDR3nt: TGTGCCAGCAGTTCCCTGCAGGCGCTGAACACTGAAGCTTTCTTT
CDR3aa: CASSSLQALNTEAFF

d_gene: TRBD2
v_gene: TRBV6-6
j_gene: TRBJ2-2
abundance: NA
CDR3nt: TGTGCCAGCAGCAGACTAGCGGGAACGAACACCGGGGAGCTGTTTTTT
CDR3aa: CASSRLAGTNTGELFF

d_gene: NA
v_gene: TRBV14
j_gene: TRBJ2-3
abundance: NA
CDR3nt: TGTGCCAGCAGCCAAGCGGATGGGGCAGATACGCAGTATTTT
CDR3aa: CASSQADGADTQYF

d_gene: NA
v_gene: TRBV6-5
j_gene: TRBJ1-2
abundance: NA
CDR3nt: TGTGCCAGCAGTTACTCCGGGGCCAGGAAGAACTATGGCTACACCTTC
CDR3aa: CASSYSGARKNYGYTF

d_gene: NA
v_gene: TRBV5-1
j_gene: TRBJ2-3
abundance: NA
CDR3nt: TGCGCCAGCAGCTTTGGCCCCATTGCGCAGTATTTT
CDR3aa: CASSFGPIAQYF

d_gene: TRBD1
v_gene: TRBV19
j_gene: TRBJ2-7
abundance: NA
CDR3nt: TGTGCCAGTAGTCACCGGGACAGGGTGGGCGAGCAGTACTTC
CDR3aa: CASSHRDRVGEQYF

d_gene: TRBD2
v_gene: TRBV5-1
j_gene: TRBJ2-3
abundance: NA
CDR3nt: TGCGCCAGCAGCCTGGCGGGAGCGAGCACAGATACGCAGTATTTT
CDR3aa: CASSLAGASTDTQYF

d_gene: TRBD2
v_gene: TRBV27
j_gene: TRBJ2-1
abundance: NA
CDR3nt: TGTGCCAGCAGTTTTACTAGCGGCGTATACAATGAGCAGTTCTTC
CDR3aa: CASSFTSGVYNEQFF

d_gene: NA
v_gene: TRBV18
j_gene: TRBJ2-3
abundance: NA
CDR3nt: TGTGCCAGCTCACCTCAAGCAACCAGGGGCACAGATACGCAGTATTTT
CDR3aa: CASSPQATRGTDTQYF

d_gene: NA
v_gene: TRBV27
j_gene: TRBJ2-7
abundance: medium-sized
CDR3nt: TGTGCCAGCGGGAGGATCAGCGAGCAGTACTTC
CDR3aa: CASGRISEQYF

d_gene: NA
v_gene: TRBV7-2
j_gene: TRBJ2-7
abundance: NA
CDR3nt: TGTGCCAGCAGCTTAGCTAGCGTCGGGTACGAGCAGTACTTC
CDR3aa: CASSLASVGYEQYF

d_gene: TRBD2
v_gene: TRBV18
j_gene: TRBJ2-3
abundance: NA
CDR3nt: TGTGCCAGCTCACCACCGGTAGCGGGCGCTTACACAGATACGCAGTATTTT
CDR3aa: CASSPPVAGAYTDTQYF

d_gene: TRBD1
v_gene: TRBV6-1
j_gene: TRBJ1-4
abundance: NA
CDR3nt: TGTGCCAGCAGTGGACAGGGGGCCGGGGAAAAACTGTTTTTT
CDR3aa: CASSGQGAGEKLFF

d_gene: TRBD1
v_gene: TRBV6-6
j_gene: TRBJ1-5
abundance: NA
CDR3nt: TGTGCCAGCAGTGGACAGGGACAGAATCAGCCCCAGCATTTT
CDR3aa: CASSGQGQNQPQHF

d_gene: NA
v_gene: TRBV7-2
j_gene: TRBJ2-7
abundance: NA
CDR3nt: TGTGCCAGCAGCTACGACTCAAACTACGAGCAGTACTTC
CDR3aa: CASSYDSNYEQYF

d_gene: NA
v_gene: TRBV4-1
j_gene: TRBJ1-4
abundance: NA
CDR3nt: TGCGCCAGCAGCCCTCAGCCCCTGAACCGGGGTCATGAAAAACTGTTTTTT
CDR3aa: CASSPQPLNRGHEKLFF

d_gene: TRBD1
v_gene: TRBV10-3
j_gene: TRBJ2-6
abundance: NA
CDR3nt: TGTGCCATCAGTGGGGGACAGGGGAAAACTGGGGCCAACGTCCTGACTTTC
CDR3aa: CAISGGQGKTGANVLTF

d_gene: NA
v_gene: TRBV2
j_gene: TRBJ2-1
abundance: few
CDR3nt: TGTGCCAGCAGCCCAGCTCGATCGGCTTACAATGAGCAGTTCTTC
CDR3aa: CASSPARSAYNEQFF

d_gene: TRBD2
v_gene: TRBV2
j_gene: TRBJ2-7
abundance: NA
CDR3nt: TGTGCCAGCAGTGTATTTGGACTAGCGGGATCCTACGAGCAGTACTTC
CDR3aa: CASSVFGLAGSYEQYF

d_gene: NA
v_gene: TRBV2
j_gene: TRBJ1-2
abundance: NA
CDR3nt: TGTGCCAGCAGGAGTGGGAACTATGGCTACACCTTC
CDR3aa: CASRSGNYGYTF

d_gene: NA
v_gene: TRBV5-4
j_gene: TRBJ2-3
abundance: once
CDR3nt: TGTGCCAGCAGCGCCCGTGGGAGCGATACGCAGTATTTT
CDR3aa: CASSARGSDTQYF

d_gene: NA
v_gene: TRBV10-3
j_gene: TRBJ2-1
abundance: once
CDR3nt: TGTGCCATCAGGTCGGGGCAGGGGCTTAGCAATGAGCAGTTCTTC
CDR3aa: CAIRSGQGLSNEQFF

d_gene: TRBD2
v_gene: TRBV9
j_gene: TRBJ2-2
abundance: once
CDR3nt: TGTGCCAGCAGCGTCCCTAGCGGGATAGGCACCGGGGAGCTGTTTTTT
CDR3aa: CASSVPSGIGTGELFF

d_gene: NA
v_gene: TRBV19
j_gene: TRBJ2-2
abundance: NA
CDR3nt: TGTGCCAGTAGTACGGGGGTACGGTCCGGGGAGCTGTTTTTT
CDR3aa: CASSTGVRSGELFF

d_gene: TRBD2
v_gene: TRBV6-6
j_gene: TRBJ2-3
abundance: once
CDR3nt: TGTGCCAGCACCGGACTAGCGGGGAGTACAGATACGCAGTATTTT
CDR3aa: CASTGLAGSTDTQYF

d_gene: NA
v_gene: TRBV6-1
j_gene: TRBJ1-1
abundance: once
CDR3nt: TGTGCCAGCAGACAGGGAAGAGAGAACACTGAAGCTTTCTTT
CDR3aa: CASRQGRENTEAFF

d_gene: NA
v_gene: TRBV30
j_gene: TRBJ2-2
abundance: NA
CDR3nt: TGTGCCTGGAGCTCTTCGGGCGGCTCGAACACCGGGGAGCTGTTTTTT
CDR3aa: CAWSSSGGSNTGELFF

d_gene: NA
v_gene: TRBV19
j_gene: TRBJ2-7
abundance: NA
CDR3nt: TGTGCCAGTAGTGTCACTACAGGGTCAGGCTACGAGCAGTACTTC
CDR3aa: CASSVTTGSGYEQYF

d_gene: TRBD1
v_gene: TRBV11-1
j_gene: TRBJ2-5
abundance: NA
CDR3nt: TGTGCCAGCAGCCCATCCCAGGGGGCACTGGCAGAGACCCAGTACTTC
CDR3aa: CASSPSQGALAETQYF

d_gene: TRBD2
v_gene: TRBV14
j_gene: TRBJ2-3
abundance: NA
CDR3nt: TGTGCCAGCAGCCGAGCCATTCTAGCGGGCACAGATACGCAGTATTTT
CDR3aa: CASSRAILAGTDTQYF

d_gene: TRBD2
v_gene: TRBV5-1
j_gene: TRBJ2-1
abundance: NA
CDR3nt: TGCGCCAGCATCCCGGGACTAGGGAGCAATGAGCAGTTCTTC
CDR3aa: CASIPGLGSNEQFF

d_gene: NA
v_gene: TRBV27
j_gene: TRBJ1-5
abundance: NA
CDR3nt: TGTGCCAGCAGTACACAGGGCGTCAATCAGCCCCAGCATTTT
CDR3aa: CASSTQGVNQPQHF

d_gene: NA
v_gene: TRBV18
j_gene: TRBJ2-7
abundance: NA
CDR3nt: TGTGCCAGCTCACCACGGCGCGGAGCACTCAATGTCGGCATCCTCTACGAGCAGTACTTC
CDR3aa: CASSPRRGALNVGILYEQYF

d_gene: NA
v_gene: TRBV1
j_gene: TRBJ1-3
abundance: NA
CDR3nt: TGCACCAACACCCTCGAGCAGGGCGGAAACACCATATATTTT
CDR3aa: CTNTLEQGGNTIYF

d_gene: TRBD2
v_gene: TRBV6-6
j_gene: TRBJ2-1
abundance: NA
CDR3nt: TGTGCCAGCAGTTACTCTTTAGCTAGCGGGATCAATGAGCAGTTCTTC
CDR3aa: CASSYSLASGINEQFF

d_gene: NA
v_gene: TRBV5-8
j_gene: TRBJ1-2
abundance: NA
CDR3nt: TGTGCCAGCAGCTTGGACAGAGAGAATGGCTACACCTTC
CDR3aa: CASSLDRENGYTF

d_gene: NA
v_gene: TRBV4-1
j_gene: TRBJ2-5
abundance: NA
CDR3nt: TGCGCCAGCAGCCAAGAACGTCGCAGGGGAGAGACCCAGTACTTC
CDR3aa: CASSQERRRGETQYF

d_gene: NA
v_gene: TRBV9
j_gene: TRBJ2-3
abundance: NA
CDR3nt: TGTGCCAGCAGCGTTGCAGCGGATACGCAGTATTTT
CDR3aa: CASSVAADTQYF